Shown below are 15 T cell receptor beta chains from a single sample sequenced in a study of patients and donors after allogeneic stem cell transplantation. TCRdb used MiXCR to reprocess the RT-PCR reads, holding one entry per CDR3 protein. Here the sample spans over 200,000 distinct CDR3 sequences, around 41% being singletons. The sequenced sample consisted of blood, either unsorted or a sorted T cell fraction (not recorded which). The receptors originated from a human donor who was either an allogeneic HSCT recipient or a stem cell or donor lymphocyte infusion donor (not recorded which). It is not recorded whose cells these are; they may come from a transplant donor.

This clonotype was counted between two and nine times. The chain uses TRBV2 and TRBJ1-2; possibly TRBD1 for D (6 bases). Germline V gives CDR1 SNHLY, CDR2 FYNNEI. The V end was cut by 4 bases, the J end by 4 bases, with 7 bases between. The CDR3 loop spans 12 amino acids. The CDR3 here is CASSGTAYGYTF. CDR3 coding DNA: TGTGCCAGCAGTGGGACAGCCTATGGCTACACCTTC.

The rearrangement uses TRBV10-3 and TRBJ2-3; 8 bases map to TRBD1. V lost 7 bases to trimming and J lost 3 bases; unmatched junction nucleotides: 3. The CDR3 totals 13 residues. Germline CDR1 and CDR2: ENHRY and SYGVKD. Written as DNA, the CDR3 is TGTGCCATCATCGGACAGGGTACAGATACGCAGTATTTT. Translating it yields CAIIGQGTDTQYF.

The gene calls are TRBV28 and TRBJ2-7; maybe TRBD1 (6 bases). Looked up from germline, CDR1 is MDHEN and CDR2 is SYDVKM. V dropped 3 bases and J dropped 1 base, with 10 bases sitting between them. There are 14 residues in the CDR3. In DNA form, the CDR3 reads TGTGCCAGCAGTTTCCTAGACAGGTCCTACGAGCAGTACTTC. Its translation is CASSFLDRSYEQYF.

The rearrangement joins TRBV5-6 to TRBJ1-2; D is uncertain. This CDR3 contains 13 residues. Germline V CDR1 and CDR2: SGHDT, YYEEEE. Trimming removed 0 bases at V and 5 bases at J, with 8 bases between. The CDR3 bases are TGTGCCAGCAGCTTGGACAGCGGGTATGGCTACACCTTC. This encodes CASSLDSGYGYTF.

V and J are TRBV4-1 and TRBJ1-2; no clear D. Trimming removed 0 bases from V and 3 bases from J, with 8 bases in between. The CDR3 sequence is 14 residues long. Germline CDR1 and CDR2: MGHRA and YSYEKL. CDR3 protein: CASSQDPAYYGYTF. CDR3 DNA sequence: TGCGCCAGCAGCCAAGATCCGGCCTACTATGGCTACACCTTC.

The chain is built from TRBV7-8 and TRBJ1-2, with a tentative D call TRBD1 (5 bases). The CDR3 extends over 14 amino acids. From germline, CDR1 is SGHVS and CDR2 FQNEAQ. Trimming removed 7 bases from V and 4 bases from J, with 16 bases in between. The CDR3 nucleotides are TGTGCCAGCACCCTACTGAGGGGTGGCTATGGCTACACCTTC. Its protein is CASTLLRGGYGYTF. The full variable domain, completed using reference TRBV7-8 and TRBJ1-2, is GAGVSQSPRYKVAKRGQDVALRCDPISGHVSLFWYQQALGQGPEFLTYFQNEAQLDKSGLPSDRFFAERPEGSVSTLKIQRTQQEDSAVYLCASTLLRGGYGYTFGSGTRLTVV.

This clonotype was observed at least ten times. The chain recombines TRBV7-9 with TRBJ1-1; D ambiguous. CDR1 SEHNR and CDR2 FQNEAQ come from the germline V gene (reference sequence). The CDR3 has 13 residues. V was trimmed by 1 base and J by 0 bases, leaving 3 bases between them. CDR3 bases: TGTGCCAGCAGCTTAGACTTGAACACTGAAGCTTTCTTT. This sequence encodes CASSLDLNTEAFF.

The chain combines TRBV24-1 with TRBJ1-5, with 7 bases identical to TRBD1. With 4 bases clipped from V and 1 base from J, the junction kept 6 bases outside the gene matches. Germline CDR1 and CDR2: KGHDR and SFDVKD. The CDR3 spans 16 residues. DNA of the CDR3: TGTGCCACCAGTGACTCCCTGACAGGGAGCAATCAGCCCCAGCATTTT. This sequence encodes CATSDSLTGSNQPQHF.

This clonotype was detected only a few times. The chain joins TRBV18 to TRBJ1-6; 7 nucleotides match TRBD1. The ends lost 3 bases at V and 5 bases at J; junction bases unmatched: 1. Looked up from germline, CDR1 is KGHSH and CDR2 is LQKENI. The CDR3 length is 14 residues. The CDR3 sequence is CASSPGQDNSPLHF. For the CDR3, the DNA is TGTGCCAGCTCACCTGGACAGGATAATTCACCCCTCCACTTT. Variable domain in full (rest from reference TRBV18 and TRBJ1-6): NAGVMQNPRHLVRRRGQEARLRCSPMKGHSHVYWYRQLPEEGLKFMVYLQKENIIDESGMPKERFSAEFPKEGPSILRIQQVVRGDSAAYFCASSPGQDNSPLHFGNGTRLTVT.

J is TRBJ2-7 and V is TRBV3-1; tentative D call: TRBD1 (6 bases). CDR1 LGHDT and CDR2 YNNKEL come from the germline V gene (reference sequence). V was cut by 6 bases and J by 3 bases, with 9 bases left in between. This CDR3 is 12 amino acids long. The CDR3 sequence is CASSRTDYEQYF. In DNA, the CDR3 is TGTGCCAGCAGTCGGACAGACTACGAGCAGTACTTC.

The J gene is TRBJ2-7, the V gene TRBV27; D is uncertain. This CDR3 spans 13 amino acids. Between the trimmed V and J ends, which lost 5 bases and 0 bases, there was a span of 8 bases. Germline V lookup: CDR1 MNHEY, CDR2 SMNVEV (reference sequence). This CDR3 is CASSPRSSYEQYF. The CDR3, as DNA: TGTGCCAGCAGTCCCCGGAGCTCCTACGAGCAGTACTTC.

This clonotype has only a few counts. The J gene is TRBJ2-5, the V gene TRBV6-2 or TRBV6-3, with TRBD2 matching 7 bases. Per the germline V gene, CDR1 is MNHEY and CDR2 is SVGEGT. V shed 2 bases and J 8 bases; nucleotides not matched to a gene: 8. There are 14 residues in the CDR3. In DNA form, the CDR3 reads TGTGCCAGCAGTTACGTAGCGGGCTCGGGAACCCAGTACTTC. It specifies CASSYVAGSGTQYF.

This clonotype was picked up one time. The CDR3 here is CASKKQGAGEKLFF. DNA of the CDR3: TGTGCCAGCAAGAAACAGGGCGCCGGGGAAAAACTGTTTTTT. The V gene is TRBV27, the J gene TRBJ1-4; a possible D gene is TRBD1 (6 bases). Germline V CDR1 and CDR2: MNHEY, SMNVEV (reference sequence). Trimming stripped 7 bases from V and 8 bases from J, with 17 bases between. The CDR3 totals 14 residues.

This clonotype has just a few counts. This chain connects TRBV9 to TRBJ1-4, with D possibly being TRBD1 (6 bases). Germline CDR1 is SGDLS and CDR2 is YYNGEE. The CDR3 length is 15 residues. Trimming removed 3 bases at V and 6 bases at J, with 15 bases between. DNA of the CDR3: TGTGCCAGCAGCGGAGGAGACAGGTGGGATGAAAAACTGTTTTTT. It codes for CASSGGDRWDEKLFF.

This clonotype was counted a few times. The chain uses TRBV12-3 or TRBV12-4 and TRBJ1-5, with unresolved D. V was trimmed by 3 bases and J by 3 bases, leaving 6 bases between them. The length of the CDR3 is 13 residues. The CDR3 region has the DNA TGTGCCAGCAGTTTCGGGGACAATCAGCCCCAGCATTTT. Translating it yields CASSFGDNQPQHF.